The rows below give T cell receptor beta chains drawn from one sample of a study of Graves' ophthalmopathy and Graves' hyperthyroidism. Each CDR3 protein is one row after TCRdb ran MiXCR on the multiplex PCR reads. There are 200,000 to 300,000 distinct CDR3 sequences in the sample; 45% occur only once, and around 47% lies in the top ten. Sequencing was done on a sample of peripheral blood. Receptors originate from an adult man with Graves' ophthalmopathy. Each CDR3 is given with its conserved first and last residue. The order of the fields is V gene, J gene, D gene, CDR3 protein. The D gene is left open where the match is weak.

V: TRBV10-3; J: TRBJ2-7; D: -; CDR3: CASSYRSSPGKWTYEQYF
V: TRBV9; J: TRBJ1-6; D: -; CDR3: CASSEIDPTETYNSPLHF
V: TRBV20-1; J: TRBJ2-7; D: -; CDR3: CSADRYEQYF
V: TRBV2; J: TRBJ2-2; D: -; CDR3: CASSDGDRGELFF
V: TRBV7-6; J: TRBJ1-5; D: -; CDR3: CASNPQEFQPQHF
V: TRBV2; J: TRBJ2-7; D: -; CDR3: CASWALPEQYF
V: TRBV10-3; J: TRBJ2-7; D: TRBD1; CDR3: CAISETPGGTDTQYF
V: TRBV6-2/TRBV6-3; J: TRBJ1-5; D: -; CDR3: CASSYVIGQSNQPQHF
V: TRBV9; J: TRBJ2-2; D: TRBD2; CDR3: CASSGTSGRTTGELFF
V: TRBV29-1; J: TRBJ2-5; D: -; CDR3: CSVERTGRRRETQYF
V: TRBV10-1; J: TRBJ2-2; D: -; CDR3: CASSETGQNVGELFF
V: TRBV5-1; J: TRBJ1-4; D: -; CDR3: CASSMTGTSNEKLFF
V: TRBV6-5; J: TRBJ1-2; D: -; CDR3: CASTRGVGARGYTF
V: TRBV29-1; J: TRBJ2-7; D: TRBD2; CDR3: CSVDGLAAYEQYF
V: TRBV5-1; J: TRBJ2-7; D: TRBD2; CDR3: CASSLGTSVYF
V: TRBV7-2; J: TRBJ1-2; D: -; CDR3: CASSLAGTAGYGYTF
V: TRBV7-2; J: TRBJ2-2; D: TRBD2; CDR3: CASSQAGGGHGELFF